This TCR beta chain was sequenced in a study of blood T cell repertoires in COVID-19. Method: immunoSEQ multiplex PCR; TCRdb's copy keeps in-frame clones and lacks some. In the table there are fewer than 110,000 clones, 89% of which are singletons. The V and J ends lost 0 bases and 2 bases respectively, with 11 bases between them. The CDR3 has 15 residues. Germline-derived CDR1 and CDR2 are SGDLS and YYNGEE. This clonotype was sampled from a woman aged 60-75 years with acute or convalescent COVID-19. The genes are TRBV9 and TRBJ1-2; unclear D gene. Specimen: peripheral blood. The CDR3 here is CASSVGAVANYGYTF. CDR3 in DNA: TGTGCCAGCAGCGTAGGAGCAGTAGCCAACTATGGCTACACCTTC.